The sequence of this T cell receptor (beta chain) was determined in a study of cytomegalovirus exposure and HLA in healthy donors. Study-wide results and caveats: Highest at DRB1 and lowest at HLA-C, TCR association rates differed among HLA loci in a later analysis. Specificity for CMV antigens was confirmed in vitro for a few of the CMV-associated chains. HLA allele associations emerged for 17,000 or so TCR beta sequences in a later analysis, at 0.05 false discovery rate.

As concerns this clone: The antigen is not known.

The PCR ran on 60 Vbeta and 13 Jbeta primers. The protocol was immunoSEQ multiplex PCR, while the TCRdb copy is restricted to in-frame clones and leaves out a portion. The repertoire has 200,000 to 250,000 clones, more than 60% of them found once; the top ten carry less than 2%. Sequenced: PBMCs. This TCR derives from a woman aged 25 to 39 in good health and CMV-seronegative.

CDR3 sequence reads: CASSLDPTSLAFF. CDR3 in DNA: TGTGCCAGCAGCTTAGATCCGACTTCGTTAGCTTTCTTT. V is TRBV5-5 and J is TRBJ1-1; the D is unclear. This CDR3 is built from 13 residues. Germline V gene lookup returns CDR1 SGHKS and CDR2 YYEKEE (reference sequence). Trimming pared 2 bases from V and 10 bases from J, leaving 15 bases between.